One T cell receptor beta chain is described in this entry. The antigen it binds to is not known. Per-base quality was not reported, and no clone a single base away is much larger than it. The immunoSEQ Assay, a bias-controlled multiplex PCR, was used to amplify TCRbeta CDR3 regions from genomic DNA. The authors' analysis ran thus. The number of nucleated cells in each sample was estimated from the amplification of reference gene primers within the assay. To quantify the absolute abundance of each unique TCRbeta CDR3 rearrangement, sequence reads were collapsed and filtered. For each sample, productive Simpson clonality was calculated as the square root of Simpson's diversity index over productive rearrangements. TCRdb's version of the immuneACCESS table is confined to in-frame rearrangements and falls short of the full clone set. An unresolved V gene accounts for under half of the shortfall where checked; the remainder is of unknown origin. V and J calls and clone size follow that table, whereas D and trimming were derived from the DNA. This sample has about 140,000 clones in its table, and roughly 84% of those were observed once. Less than 9% of the sample comes from the top ten.

V is trimmed back by 6 bases and J by 2 bases, and the junction contains 8 bases that no gene match accounts for. The CDR3 measures 15 amino acids from cysteine to phenylalanine. Only CDR3 DNA is held: 45 bases, read in frame from base 1. CDR1 and CDR2 are drawn from the germline V gene: MDHEN, SYDVKM. One collaborating source in Seattle enrolled patients during active infection and followed them longitudinally through the course of disease. The collaborating institutions used their own protocols to collect whole blood in K2EDTA tubes. Collaborator samples were shipped for TCRbeta analysis as frozen whole blood, isolated PBMCs, or DNA extracted from either sample type. The data were taken from a study of blood T cell repertoires in COVID-19 (dated by TCRdb to the early 2020s). Regarding the research as a whole: Samples from collaborators originated in the United States, Italy and Spain and spanned both the acute and convalescent phases of COVID-19. The material from the prospective study consisted of cDNA or gDNA derived from T cells, B-cell-depleted T cells, or PBMCs. Subjects who had been exposed to COVID-19, were actively infected with it, or had recovered from it provided the deeply sampled blood TCRbeta repertoires that made up the dataset. The repertoires were released in a freely available public database meant as a resource for research on the immune response to SARS-CoV-2. The samples were drawn from two sources: the first 160 participants of the ongoing ImmuneRACE study, and 1,200 or so subjects contributed by 6 global collaborators. The sample metadata nearly always contained a de-identified subject ID, COVID-19 status, age in years and sex. Where available, HLA class I and class II types were taken from metadata supplied by the sample provider and were not determined by assay-based typing.

The paper's findings and limits, for the study overall: Clinical and demographic metadata were provided uncurated, with the amount varying by source and participant.

Material: peripheral blood. The source is a man between 25 and 39 years old with COVID-19, enrolled during active disease. The rearrangement joined TRBV28 to TRBJ2-3; 7 bases in the junction line up with TRBD1. The CDR3 reads CASSLRTGATDTQYF. The bases are TGTGCCAGCAGCCTAAGAACAGGGGCCACAGATACGCAGTATTTT.